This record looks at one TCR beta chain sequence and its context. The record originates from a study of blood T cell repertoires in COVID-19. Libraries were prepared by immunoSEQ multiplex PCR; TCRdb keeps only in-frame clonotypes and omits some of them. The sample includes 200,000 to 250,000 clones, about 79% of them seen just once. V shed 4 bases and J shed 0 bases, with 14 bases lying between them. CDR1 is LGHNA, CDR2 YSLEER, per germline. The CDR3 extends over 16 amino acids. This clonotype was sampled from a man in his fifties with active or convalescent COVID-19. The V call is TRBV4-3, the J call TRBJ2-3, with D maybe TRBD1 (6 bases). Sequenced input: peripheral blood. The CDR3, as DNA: TGCGCCAGCAGCCTGAGATCAGGGGTGAGCACAGATACGCAGTATTTT. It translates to CASSLRSGVSTDTQYF.